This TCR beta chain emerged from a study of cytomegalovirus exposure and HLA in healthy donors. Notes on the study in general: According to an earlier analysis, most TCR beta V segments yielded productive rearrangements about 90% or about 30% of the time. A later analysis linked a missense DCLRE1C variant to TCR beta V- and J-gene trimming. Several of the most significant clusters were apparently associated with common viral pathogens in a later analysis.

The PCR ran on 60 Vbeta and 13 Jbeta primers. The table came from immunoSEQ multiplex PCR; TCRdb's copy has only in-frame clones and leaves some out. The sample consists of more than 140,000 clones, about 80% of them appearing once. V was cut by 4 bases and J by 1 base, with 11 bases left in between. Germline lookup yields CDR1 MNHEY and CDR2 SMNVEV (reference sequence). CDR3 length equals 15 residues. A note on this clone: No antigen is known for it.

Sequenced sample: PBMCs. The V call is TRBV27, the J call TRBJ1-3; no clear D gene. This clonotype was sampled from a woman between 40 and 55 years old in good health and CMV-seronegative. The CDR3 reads CASSSTLASGNTIYF. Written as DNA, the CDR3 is TGTGCCAGCAGTTCCACGTTGGCTTCTGGAAACACCATATATTTT.